What follows are 8 T cell receptor beta chains derived from one specimen sequenced in a study of T cells after yellow fever vaccination. Via MiXCR, TCRdb re-called the 5' RACE reads, giving one row per CDR3 protein. The sample includes about 350,000 distinct CDR3 sequences, 11% of them seen just once. This material consisted of PBMCs, taken on the day of the first yellow fever vaccination. The source of these receptors is a man aged 18 to 30 who received the YFV17D yellow fever vaccine.

The chain links TRBV5-1 to TRBJ2-5; 9 bases fit TRBD1. Germline-derived CDR1 and CDR2 are SGHRS and YFSETQ. The CDR3 spans 14 residues. V trimming: 4 bases; J trimming: 3 bases; junction bases outside the gene matches: 4. The CDR3 DNA follows: TGCGCCAGCAGCATTTGGACAGGGGAAGAGACCCAGTACTTC. It encodes CASSIWTGEETQYF.

This clonotype has only a few counts. The rearrangement joins TRBV4-2 to TRBJ2-2; D gene uncertain. Germline V gene sequence: CDR1 LGHNA, CDR2 YNFKEQ. Trimming removed 0 bases at V and 1 base at J, with 15 bases between. There are 18 residues in the CDR3. CDR3 DNA sequence: TGTGCCAGCAGCCAAGATCTTAACGACGTGATGAACACCGGGGAGCTGTTTTTT. Its translation: CASSQDLNDVMNTGELFF.

The chain is built from TRBV5-1 and TRBJ2-7; 7 bases are a match to TRBD1. V lost 4 bases and J lost 3; bases outside the gene matches: 13. The V gene's germline CDR1 is SGHRS and CDR2 YFSETQ. This CDR3 comprises 16 residues. The CDR3 loop reads CASSGVGGTDSYEQYF. CDR3 DNA sequence: TGCGCCAGCAGCGGGGTCGGTGGGACAGACAGCTACGAGCAGTACTTC. The complete variable domain, with remaining parts taken from reference TRBV5-1 and TRBJ2-7, reads KAGVTQTPRYLIKTRGQQVTLSCSPISGHRSVSWYQQTPGQGLQFLFEYFSETQRNKGNFPGRFSGRQFSNSRSEMNVSTLELGDSALYLCASSGVGGTDSYEQYFGPGTRLTVT.

This clonotype occurred a few times. The chain combines TRBV12-3 or TRBV12-4 with TRBJ2-5, with a possible D match to TRBD1 (5 bases). The CDR3 has 13 residues. The V end lost 5 bases, the J end lost 4 bases, and 11 bases lay between the germline ends. CDR3 in amino acids: CASSPQGPETQYF. CDR3 in DNA: TGTGCCAGCAGTCCTCAGGGTCCAGAGACCCAGTACTTC.

In its sample, this clonotype was seen many times. The chain links TRBV5-5 to TRBJ2-5; unclear D gene. The CDR3 spans 15 residues. Germline V gene sequence: CDR1 SGHKS, CDR2 YYEKEE (reference sequence). Deletions cut 4 bases from V and 1 base from J, with 14 bases between. CDR3 amino acids: CASSVISGSQETQYF. The CDR3, as DNA: TGTGCCAGCAGCGTGATAAGTGGATCCCAAGAGACCCAGTACTTC.

The rearrangement uses TRBV5-1 and TRBJ2-1, with 15 bases aligning to TRBD2. Germline V gene sequence: CDR1 SGHRS, CDR2 YFSETQ. The CDR3 is 17 amino acids. V was clipped by 5 bases and J by 9 bases; unmatched bases: 12. CDR3 DNA: TGCGCCAGCAGGGGACTAGCGGGGGGTACCCGTTTGGGTGAGCAGTTCTTC. This sequence encodes CASRGLAGGTRLGEQFF.

The chain combines TRBV6-5 with TRBJ1-2, with a possible D match to TRBD1 (5 bases). Per the germline V gene, CDR1 is MNHEY and CDR2 is SVGAGI. There are 12 residues in the CDR3. Trimming took off 8 bases at V and 6 bases at J, with 13 bases between the two ends. CDR3 amino acids: CASSRQKDGYTF. The CDR3 DNA is TGTGCCAGCTCGCGACAGAAGGATGGCTACACCTTC.

Note on this clonotype: At one end the junction does not follow the germline gene, possibly because of a read error. This chain uses TRBV20-1 with TRBJ2-5; possible D gene TRBD2, 6 bases. Germline CDR1 and CDR2: DFQATT and SNEGSKA (reference sequence). This CDR3 is 16 amino acids long. In DNA form, the CDR3 reads TGCTGTGCTAGAGATGAGCGGATCGGGACTGGGGAGACCCAGTACTTC. This translates into CCARDERIGTGETQYF.